A selection of T cell receptor beta chains follows, all from one sample in a study of molecular identifiers for immune sequencing clone quantification. TCRdb re-called the PCR reads with MiXCR, one entry per CDR3 protein. The repertoire holds 300,000 to 400,000 distinct CDR3 sequences, with 24% as singletons. What was sequenced was naive CD8+ T cells from blood, with Jurkat cell RNA spiked in. These receptor sequences come from a human donor in good health. Some libraries in this study had Jurkat cell RNA spiked in. Both conserved end residues are part of each CDR3. D genes are given only for firm matches. Not every row has a clone size; where given, it reads once, few, many or a size class.

clone size	V gene	J gene	D gene	CDR3 protein	CDR3 DNA
many	TRBV4-3	TRBJ2-7	-	CASSQDTGSYEQYF	TGCGCCAGCAGCCAAGATACAGGGTCCTACGAGCAGTACTTC
many	TRBV15	TRBJ2-6	-	CATSRDSGPVGANVLTF	TGTGCCACCAGCAGAGATAGTGGCCCGGTAGGGGCCAACGTCCTGACTTTC
-	TRBV27	TRBJ2-2	-	CAGSLHANTGELFF	TGTGCCGGCAGTTTACACGCGAACACCGGGGAGCTGTTTTTT
many	TRBV12-3/TRBV12-4	TRBJ1-2	-	CASSLVPDGAYGYTF	TGTGCCAGCAGTTTAGTGCCGGACGGAGCCTATGGCTACACCTTC
-	TRBV20-1	TRBJ2-7	-	CSAIAGLRTYEQYF	TGCAGTGCTATTGCGGGACTGCGAACCTACGAGCAGTACTTC
many	TRBV3-1	TRBJ2-7	TRBD2	CASSQVLAGYYEQYF	TGTGCCAGCAGCCAAGTACTAGCGGGATATTACGAGCAGTACTTC
many	TRBV24-1	TRBJ2-7	TRBD1	CATSDWTGFFCEQYF	TGTGCCACCAGTGATTGGACAGGCTTCTTCTGCGAGCAGTACTTC
few	TRBV7-9	TRBJ2-2	-	CASSLFPPGTGYTGELFF	TGTGCCAGCAGCTTATTTCCCCCCGGGACCGGATACACCGGGGAGCTGTTTTTT
-	TRBV7-2	TRBJ1-6	-	CASSPSQGHGGSPLHF	TGTGCCAGCAGCCCCTCTCAGGGGCATGGGGGTTCACCCCTCCACTTT
few	TRBV12-3/TRBV12-4	TRBJ2-7	-	CASSLILAVEYEQYF	TGTGCCAGCAGTTTAATTCTGGCTGTAGAGTACGAGCAGTACTTC
few	TRBV21-1	TRBJ2-3	-	CASSASGGESDTQYF	TGTGCCAGCAGCGCTAGCGGAGGCGAGTCAGATACGCAGTATTTT
many	TRBV20-1	TRBJ2-2	TRBD1	CSAGDRQGANTGELFF	TGCAGTGCTGGGGACCGACAGGGGGCGAACACCGGGGAGCTGTTTTTT
-	TRBV24-1	TRBJ1-5	-	CATSAGLSQPQHF	TGTGCCACCAGTGCAGGGTTAAGTCAGCCCCAGCATTTT
-	TRBV13	TRBJ2-7	-	CASNPFGRVNAQYF	TGTGCCAGCAACCCTTTTGGTAGGGTTAACGCGCAGTACTTC
-	TRBV4-3	TRBJ2-7	TRBD2	CASSQGSGGMREQYF	TGCGCCAGCAGCCAAGGTAGCGGGGGAATGCGGGAGCAGTACTTC
-	TRBV27	TRBJ1-1	-	CASGGTVRKTEAFF	TGTGCCAGCGGGGGGACGGTGCGAAAAACTGAAGCTTTCTTT
-	TRBV6-6	TRBJ2-7	TRBD1	CASSYLPRGHEQYF	TGTGCCAGCAGTTACCTGCCCAGGGGGCATGAGCAGTACTTC
many	TRBV5-6	TRBJ2-7	-	CASSSWVGVKWNEQYF	TGTGCCAGCAGCTCATGGGTCGGGGTGAAATGGAACGAGCAGTACTTC
few	TRBV6-8	TRBJ1-1	TRBD1	CASSYLNGTGGPEAFF	TGTGCCAGCAGTTACCTGAACGGGACAGGGGGCCCGGAAGCTTTCTTT